The source of this T cell receptor beta chain is a study of T cell changes during pregnancy in multiple sclerosis. The germline CDR1 and CDR2 sequences are MDHEN and SYDVKM. The CDR3 runs 13 residues. The table came from immunoSEQ multiplex PCR; TCRdb's copy has only in-frame clones and leaves some out. The data contain about 36,000 clones, just over 90% of them seen just once; the ten biggest clones take up about 0.46%. The chain carries TRBV28 and TRBJ1-5; tentatively, D is TRBD1 (5 bases). The TCR sequence derives from a female donor with multiple sclerosis, enrolled in a pregnancy study. The source material was CD4+ T cells from peripheral blood mononuclear cells, sampled after pregnancy. The CDR3 spells CVTQGTWDQPQHF. The CDR3 DNA follows: TGTGTCACTCAGGGAACCTGGGATCAGCCCCAGCATTTT.